Below, 31 T cell receptor beta chains from the same sample are listed, as sequenced in a study of blood T cells in healthy people across ages. Primed by a sample-barcoded 5' primer and a J-beta primer mix, a second PCR proceeded for about 7 to 11 cycles. TCRdb re-called the 5' RACE reads with MiXCR, one entry per CDR3 protein. Of about 1.4 million distinct CDR3 sequences in the sample, around 59% were seen once. The sample was blood. Every receptor here comes from a man younger than 35 in good health.

This clonotype occurred a few times. The gene calls are TRBV27 and TRBJ1-1; no clear D. Germline CDR1 reads MNHEY; CDR2 reads SMNVEV (reference sequence). V lost 0 bases to trimming and J lost 1 base, with 6 bases between them. The CDR3 covers 14 residues. The CDR3 region has the DNA TGTGCCAGCAGTTTATCTCTGGGGAACACTGAAGCTTTCTTT. Protein product: CASSLSLGNTEAFF.

This sequence joins TRBV12-3 or TRBV12-4 and TRBJ2-1; 7 bases fit TRBD1. The V and J ends lost 1 base and 5 bases, in that order; junction bases with no gene match: 5. The length of the CDR3 is 15 residues. The CDR3 coding sequence is TGTGCCAGCAGTTTAGTGGGGACAGTCCACAATGAGCAGTTCTTC. It specifies CASSLVGTVHNEQFF.

The table lists this clonotype with a count of one. The chain links TRBV29-1 to TRBJ1-5; D gene unclear. V was pared by 7 bases and J by 3 bases, with 13 bases between. The germline V gene has CDR1 SQVTM and CDR2 ANQGSEA. The CDR3 sequence is 13 residues long. The CDR3 DNA sequence: TGCAGCGCCTGGCATCCCCCCAATCAGCCCCAGCATTTT. It translates to CSAWHPPNQPQHF.

The chain recombines TRBV6-1 with TRBJ2-3; TRBD2 aligns across 8 bases. With 2 bases clipped from V and 6 bases from J, the junction kept 13 bases outside the gene matches. CDR3 length equals 17 residues. The germline CDR1 and CDR2 sequences are MNHNS and SASEGT. The CDR3 reads CASSESPAGVQSDTQYF. The CDR3 region has the DNA TGTGCCAGCAGTGAAAGTCCAGCGGGAGTACAGTCGGATACGCAGTATTTT.

The J gene is TRBJ2-3, the V gene TRBV6-5; 9 bases agree with TRBD1. This CDR3 is built from 21 residues. The germline V gene encodes CDR1 MNHEY and CDR2 SVGAGI. The J segment lost 1 base and the V segment lost 3 bases, leaving 20 bases of the junction unmatched. CDR3 nucleotide sequence: TGTGCCAGCAGTTATACAGTTACTCCGGGACAGGGAATTTCGGGCACAGATACGCAGTATTTT. Protein: CASSYTVTPGQGISGTDTQYF.

The chain employs TRBV27 and TRBJ1-4, with a weak D call TRBD1 (6 bases). The CDR3 runs 15 residues. The germline V and J ends were trimmed by 6 bases and 2 bases, with 13 bases remaining between them. Germline V gene lookup returns CDR1 MNHEY and CDR2 SMNVEV (reference sequence). CDR3 nucleotide sequence: TGTGCCAGCAGCCAGGCGGGGGCGACTAATGAAAAACTGTTTTTT. Translating gives CASSQAGATNEKLFF.

This clonotype has just a few counts. The J gene is TRBJ1-2, the V gene TRBV5-1; 7 bases are a match to TRBD1. Germline lookup yields CDR1 SGHRS and CDR2 YFSETQ. This CDR3 is 13 amino acids long. V lost 3 bases to trimming and J lost 8 bases; unmatched junction nucleotides: 7. The CDR3 loop is CASSSNRGDGYTF. The CDR3 DNA reads TGCGCCAGCAGCTCCAACAGGGGAGACGGCTACACCTTC. The whole variable domain, remainder taken from reference TRBV5-1 and TRBJ1-2, is KAGVTQTPRYLIKTRGQQVTLSCSPISGHRSVSWYQQTPGQGLQFLFEYFSETQRNKGNFPGRFSGRQFSNSRSEMNVSTLELGDSALYLCASSSNRGDGYTFGSGTRLTVV.

This chain joins TRBV3-1 and TRBJ2-1, with TRBD1 as a possible D gene (7 bases). V was shortened by 4 bases and J by 2 bases, with 12 bases between the two germline ends. CDR3 length: 15 amino acids. Germline V gene lookup returns CDR1 LGHDT and CDR2 YNNKEL (reference sequence). The CDR3 region is CASSRGTVTYNEQFF. DNA for the CDR3: TGTGCCAGCAGCCGCGGGACAGTAACCTACAATGAGCAGTTCTTC.

This chain joins TRBV6-2 or TRBV6-3 and TRBJ2-7; no reliable D call. The DNA matches TRBJ2-5 better at its end, which makes the J call doubtful. The CDR3 covers 19 residues. CDR1 and CDR2 (germline): MNHEY, SVGEGT. Written as DNA, the CDR3 is TGTGCCAGCAGTTATGGTGGTGCTACCCTCTACCTCACCGAAGAGACCCAGTACTTC. Amino acid sequence: CASSYGGATLYLTEETQYF.

The rearrangement joins TRBV7-6 to TRBJ1-5, with D perhaps matching TRBD1 (5 bases). Trimming left V 0 bases short and J 5 bases short, with 17 bases between. Per the germline V gene, CDR1 is SGHVS and CDR2 is FNYEAQ. CDR3 length: 17 residues. The chain's CDR3 is CASSLARADGFDQPQHF. CDR3 in DNA: TGTGCCAGCAGCTTAGCCAGGGCTGATGGGTTCGATCAGCCCCAGCATTTT.

The chain has TRBV12-5 and TRBJ2-3, with a tentative D call TRBD1 (5 bases). The germline gives CDR1 LGHNT, CDR2 FRNRAP. The CDR3 has 14 amino acids. Trimming stripped 1 base from V and 4 bases from J, with 9 bases between. CDR3: CASGLGQGSDTQYF. In nucleotides, the CDR3 is TGTGCTAGTGGTTTGGGCCAGGGTTCAGATACGCAGTATTTT.

The chain has TRBV7-8 and TRBJ2-1, with D hard to call. The J call may be mistaken, given a closer DNA end match to TRBJ2-7. This CDR3 region has 15 residues. The germline V gene has CDR1 SGHVS and CDR2 FQNEAQ. CDR3 amino acids: CASSLTESSHNEQYF. CDR3 nucleotides: TGTGCCAGCAGCCTCACAGAGAGCTCCCACAATGAGCAGTACTTC.

V usage is TRBV4-1 and J usage is TRBJ1-4; D remains ambiguous. V was trimmed by 6 bases and J by 4 bases, leaving 12 bases between them. Germline V gives CDR1 MGHRA, CDR2 YSYEKL. The CDR3 is made up of 14 amino acids. This chain's CDR3 is CASSHGRDNEKLFF. The CDR3 nucleotides are TGCGCCAGCAGTCACGGACGGGATAATGAAAAACTGTTTTTT.

J is TRBJ2-1 and V is TRBV7-2; D possibly corresponds to TRBD1 (5 bases). Germline V gene sequence: CDR1 SGHTA, CDR2 FQGNSA. The V end lost 8 bases, the J end lost 7 bases, and 24 bases lay between the germline ends. The CDR3 runs to 16 residues. CDR3 bases: TGTGCCAGCGGCTCCCAGGGTGGGCGGCTGGGAAATGAGCAGTTCTTC. Amino acids: CASGSQGGRLGNEQFF.

This rearrangement joins TRBV10-1 to TRBJ1-2; D is uncertain. The CDR3 has 10 residues. V was cut by 10 bases and J by 6 bases, with 9 bases left in between. Germline assignment: CDR1 WNHNN and CDR2 SYGVQD (reference sequence). Here the CDR3 DNA reads TGCGCCATCATGGTCGATGGCTACACCTTC. Its protein product is CAIMVDGYTF.

The chain has TRBV18 and TRBJ1-2; D remains unclear. The germline CDR1 and CDR2 sequences are KGHSH and LQKENI. CDR3 length: 15 amino acids. V was cut by 3 bases and J by 1 base, with 12 bases left in between. DNA of the CDR3: TGTGCCAGCTCACCTAATTGGAGACTTAACTATGGCTACACCTTC. Its protein product is CASSPNWRLNYGYTF.

The V gene is TRBV5-5, the J gene TRBJ1-2; the D is unclear. CDR1 is SGHKS, CDR2 YYEKEE, per germline (reference sequence). There are 14 residues in the CDR3. V lost 2 bases and J 5 bases, leaving 13 bases between the germline ends. For the CDR3, the DNA is TGTGCCAGCAGCTTACAAGATTTCCATTATGGCTACACCTTC. This translates into CASSLQDFHYGYTF.

This rearrangement joins TRBV20-1 to TRBJ2-5; 9 bases align to TRBD2. Losses at the gene ends were 6 bases for V and 5 bases for J; bases not matched to a gene: 10. The CDR3 totals 14 residues. Germline assignment: CDR1 DFQATT and CDR2 SNEGSKA (reference sequence). The CDR3 loop reads CSAAPWAGGETQYF. In DNA form, the CDR3 reads TGCAGTGCCGCCCCCTGGGCGGGGGGGGAGACCCAGTACTTC.

This clonotype was picked up one time. The chain has TRBV2 and TRBJ2-1; D tentatively fits TRBD1 or TRBD2 (5 bases each). CDR1 is SNHLY, CDR2 FYNNEI, per germline. The ends were cut back, 4 bases at V and 0 bases at J, with 10 bases in the middle. The CDR3 covers 15 residues. DNA of the CDR3: TGTGCCAGCAGTGGGGACGTAAGCTCCTACAATGAGCAGTTCTTC. Translated, it gives CASSGDVSSYNEQFF.

This clonotype was observed a few times. The chain has TRBV7-2 and TRBJ2-7; D is unclear. V was shortened by 8 bases and J by 1 base, with 9 bases between the two germline ends. The CDR3 totals 12 residues. CDR1 SGHTA and CDR2 FQGNSA come from the germline V gene. The CDR3 region is CASVSPSYEQYF. CDR3 bases: TGTGCCAGCGTATCCCCTTCCTACGAGCAGTACTTC.

The CDR3 loop reads CASSPDANSGNEQFF. Here the CDR3 DNA reads TGTGCCAGCAGCCCAGACGCGAATTCGGGCAATGAGCAGTTCTTC. The rearrangement links TRBV6-2 or TRBV6-3 to TRBJ2-1, with D hard to call. V lost 6 bases and J lost 6, with 18 bases in between. CDR1 is MNHEY, CDR2 SVGEGT, per germline. This CDR3 contains 15 residues.

This clonotype showed up just a few times. The genes are TRBV4-3 and TRBJ2-1, with 11 bases matching TRBD1. J gave up 8 bases and V 3 bases, and 6 bases lay outside the gene matches. The length of the CDR3 is 15 residues. Germline-derived CDR1 and CDR2 are LGHNA and YSLEER. CDR3 loop: CASSQGQGGFHEQFF. The CDR3 DNA is TGCGCCAGCAGCCAGGGACAGGGGGGGTTCCATGAGCAGTTCTTC.

The gene calls are TRBV11-2 and TRBJ2-5; 9 bases line up with TRBD2. V was clipped by 2 bases and J by 1 base; unmatched bases: 2. This CDR3 has 15 residues. CDR1 SGHAT and CDR2 FQNNGV come from the germline V gene. The DNA of the CDR3 is TGTGCCAGCAGCTTACAGACTAGCGGCCAAGAGACCCAGTACTTC. This encodes CASSLQTSGQETQYF.

The chain is built from TRBV7-9 and TRBJ1-2; no firm D call. Per germline, CDR1 SEHNR and CDR2 FQNEAQ (reference sequence). The CDR3 length is 14 residues. Trimming stripped 4 bases from V and 5 bases from J, with 14 bases between. The CDR3 DNA follows: TGTGCCAGCAGCTCGGCTGACGAACGTTATGGCTACACCTTC. Translated: CASSSADERYGYTF.

The chain is built from TRBV24-1 and TRBJ2-5; no clear D. Trimming took off 7 bases at V and 0 bases at J, with 14 bases between the two ends. Germline-derived CDR1 and CDR2 are KGHDR and SFDVKD. This CDR3 contains 15 residues. CDR3 sequence (DNA): TGTGCCACCAGCTCCACGGTAGGGTACCAAGAGACCCAGTACTTC. Protein: CATSSTVGYQETQYF.

This clonotype has just a few counts. V gene TRBV11-2 combines with J gene TRBJ2-3, with D possibly TRBD2 on 5 matching bases. In germline, CDR1 is SGHAT, CDR2 FQNNGV. V was shortened by 6 bases and J by 7 bases, with 8 bases between the two germline ends. This CDR3 is built from 11 residues. CDR3 protein: CASRDSYTQYF. Here the CDR3 DNA reads TGTGCCAGCAGGGACTCCTATACGCAGTATTTT. Supplemented by reference TRBV11-2 and TRBJ2-3, the full variable domain reads EAGVAQSPRYKIIEKRQSVAFWCNPISGHATLYWYQQILGQGPKLLIQFQNNGVVDDSQLPKDRFSAERLKGVDSTLKIQPAKLEDSAVYLCASRDSYTQYFGPGTRLTVL.

The chain links TRBV20-1 to TRBJ1-5, with 7 bases identical to TRBD1. Losses at the gene ends were 6 bases for V and 3 bases for J; bases not matched to a gene: 8. The germline CDR1 and CDR2 sequences are DFQATT and SNEGSKA (reference sequence). CDR3 length equals 14 residues. This CDR3 reads CSAHSGQVNQPQHF. The CDR3 DNA follows: TGCAGTGCGCACTCCGGACAGGTCAATCAGCCCCAGCATTTT.

This clonotype has only a few counts. The chain has TRBV7-9 and TRBJ1-2; D call uncertain. Germline-derived CDR1 and CDR2 are SEHNR and FQNEAQ (reference sequence). Trimming removed 0 bases from V and 8 bases from J, with 13 bases in between. This CDR3 spans 14 amino acids. CDR3 region: CASSLANGVRGYTF. The CDR3 DNA reads as TGTGCCAGCAGCTTAGCCAACGGGGTGAGGGGCTACACCTTC. The whole variable domain, filled in from reference TRBV7-9 and TRBJ1-2, reads DTGVSQNPRHKITKRGQNVTFRCDPISEHNRLYWYRQTLGQGPEFLTYFQNEAQLEKSRLLSDRFSAERPKGSFSTLEIQRTEQGDSAMYLCASSLANGVRGYTFGSGTRLTVV.

This clonotype was recorded at least ten times. An end of the junction does not agree with germline; a read error may underlie this. The rearrangement links TRBV6-5 to TRBJ1-1; 7 bases map to TRBD1. CDR3 length: 13 residues. Germline assignment: CDR1 MNHEY and CDR2 SVGAGI. The CDR3 bases are TGCGCCAGCAGGGGGACAGCGAACACTGAAGCTTTCTTT. Its protein is CASRGTANTEAFF.

The chain uses TRBV28 and TRBJ2-5, with TRBD1 matching over 7 bases. Losses at the gene ends were 1 base for V and 5 bases for J; bases not matched to a gene: 7. The CDR3 length is 15 residues. Germline-derived CDR1 and CDR2 are MDHEN and SYDVKM. CDR3 in amino acids: CASSLSLGQTETQYF. The CDR3 DNA is TGTGCCAGCAGTTTATCCCTGGGACAGACGGAGACCCAGTACTTC.

This clonotype occurred a few times. The chain recombines TRBV27 with TRBJ2-4, with TRBD1 matching 10 bases. The end of the DNA is better explained by TRBJ2-7, so the J call may be wrong. CDR3 length: 14 residues. CDR1 is MNHEY, CDR2 SMNVEV, per germline (reference sequence). CDR3 DNA: TGTGCCAGCAGTCCAGGGACAGGGGTAGGCGAGCAGTACTTC. Protein: CASSPGTGVGEQYF.